This TCR beta chain was sequenced in a study of T cell responses to AZD1222 COVID-19 vaccine. Findings of the study overall: Clonal diversity may have been underestimated, and the donors were mostly white British, with more females than males.

Clones were read by immunoSEQ multiplex PCR, and TCRdb kept only the in-frame ones, dropping some. The table lists over 120,000 clones. On this clone itself: Its specificity is unknown.

The germline V gene encodes CDR1 MNHEY and CDR2 SVGAGI. The CDR3 runs 13 residues. Deletions cut 0 bases from V and 6 bases from J, with 9 bases between. What was sequenced was peripheral blood. This clonotype was sampled from an adult in good health. The genes are TRBV6-5 and TRBJ2-7; D remains unclear. This chain's CDR3 is CASSYSPGREQYF. Here the CDR3 DNA reads TGTGCCAGCAGTTACTCTCCCGGGCGCGAGCAGTACTTC.